What follows describes a single T cell receptor (beta chain). Its specificity is not known. The data were produced by immunoSEQ multiplex PCR, yet TCRdb's version contains in-frame clones alone and is incomplete. Of around 700,000 clones listed, about 74% are singletons. This sample is part of a study of shared clonotypes between healthy human individuals. Turning to the study itself: Sampling drew on donors who were a couple of women and a few men aged 18 to 49. Every donor yielded three CD4 naive, three CD4 memory, two CD8 naive and one CD8 memory plate. The study, taken as a whole, reports: A generally larger estimated richness was seen in naive subsets than in memory subsets.

The CDR3 contains 15 residues. V was clipped by 4 bases and J by 2 bases; unmatched bases: 6. Germline CDR1 and CDR2: WSHSY and SAAADI. This TCR came from a woman aged 25-40 years in good health. The specimen sequenced was memory CD4+ T cells sorted from blood. Subset reported: CD45RA-negative fraction. The chain employs TRBV10-2 and TRBJ2-7; 9 bases are a match to TRBD1. In DNA form, the CDR3 reads TGCGCCAGCAGTGGCGGGACAGGGAATCCCTACGAGCAGTACTTC. Its translation is CASSGGTGNPYEQYF.